Listed below are T cell receptor beta chains from one sample, sequenced in a study of cytomegalovirus exposure and HLA in healthy donors. Produced via immunoSEQ multiplex PCR; TCRdb's table is partial and in-frame only. The data contain 150,000 to 200,000 clones, 77% of them seen just once; the ten biggest clones take up roughly 1.4%. Sequences were obtained from PBMCs. Every receptor here comes from a woman between 25 and 40 years old in good health and CMV-seropositive. CDR3s include the opening cysteine and the closing phenylalanine or tryptophan. A D gene is named only where the DNA matches it firmly. Rows give clone size only sometimes, using once, few, many, or a class for an expanded clone.

j_gene,v_gene,abundance,d_gene,CDR3aa,CDR3nt
TRBJ2-2,TRBV10-1,.,TRBD2,CASSRLAGVHGELFF,TGCGCCAGCAGTCGACTAGCGGGAGTGCACGGGGAGCTGTTTTTT
TRBJ1-1,TRBV18,few,.,CASSPMASENTEAFF,TGTGCCAGCTCACCGATGGCTTCCGAGAACACTGAAGCTTTCTTT
TRBJ2-7,TRBV6-5,few,TRBD1,CASSPRQGRNYEQYF,TGTGCCAGCAGTCCGCGACAGGGACGCAACTACGAGCAGTACTTC
TRBJ2-3,TRBV11-1,.,TRBD1,CASSKRQGPGTDTQYF,TGTGCCAGCAGCAAGCGACAGGGTCCGGGCACAGATACGCAGTATTTT
TRBJ2-7,TRBV27,.,.,CASGAGIKLWTTSSYEQYF,TGTGCCAGCGGGGCAGGAATCAAACTCTGGACAACGAGCTCCTACGAGCAGTACTTC
TRBJ2-3,TRBV27,.,TRBD2,CASLLSTSGPTDTQYF,TGTGCCAGCCTACTTTCGACTAGCGGGCCCACAGATACGCAGTATTTT
TRBJ1-4,TRBV2,.,.,CASSVSAGVNEKLFF,TGTGCCAGCAGTGTATCGGCAGGGGTTAATGAAAAACTGTTTTTT
TRBJ2-6,TRBV27,.,.,CASSLLSGQSSGANVLTF,TGTGCCAGCAGTTTATTATCGGGTCAGAGCTCTGGGGCCAACGTCCTGACTTTC
TRBJ1-1,TRBV7-8,few,TRBD1,CASRGQRNTEAFF,TGTGCCAGCAGGGGACAGAGGAACACTGAAGCTTTCTTT
TRBJ2-7,TRBV28,.,TRBD1,CASSPSGGSAIYEQYF,TGTGCCAGCAGTCCATCAGGGGGCTCAGCGATCTACGAGCAGTACTTC
TRBJ2-1,TRBV5-5,.,TRBD1,CASSLAGDRGNFF,TGTGCCAGCAGCTTGGCCGGGGACAGGGGAAACTTCTTC